These T cell receptor beta chains were read from a single sample in a study of blood T cells in healthy people across ages. TCRdb processed the 5' RACE reads anew with MiXCR; each CDR3 protein has one entry. In the table there are 550,000 to 600,000 distinct CDR3 sequences, around 48% of which are singletons. Sequenced material: blood. Receptors were obtained from an elderly man in good health. Both conserved end residues are part of each CDR3. A D gene is named only where the DNA matches it firmly. Clone size, where shown, is once, few, many, or a class for clones that have expanded.

D gene	clone size	V gene	J gene	CDR3 protein	CDR3 DNA
NA	NA	TRBV12-3/TRBV12-4	TRBJ2-1	CASSLSGGAGNEQFF	TGTGCCAGCAGTTTATCGGGGGGCGCTGGAAATGAGCAGTTCTTC
NA	few	TRBV6-2/TRBV6-3	TRBJ2-4	CASRTGKNIQYF	TGTGCCAGCAGGACCGGCAAAAACATTCAGTACTTC
NA	NA	TRBV28	TRBJ2-7	CASRPPAGRREQYF	TGTGCCAGCAGGCCCCCGGCAGGGAGGCGCGAGCAGTACTTC
NA	NA	TRBV20-1	TRBJ2-1	CSARTGQAERGEQFF	TGCAGTGCTAGAACGGGACAAGCGGAACGGGGTGAGCAGTTCTTC
TRBD2	NA	TRBV6-5	TRBJ2-1	CASSTPGSGRGYNEQFF	TGTGCCAGCAGTACACCGGGGAGCGGGAGGGGTTACAATGAGCAGTTCTTC
NA	NA	TRBV29-1	TRBJ1-1	CSVTPRGNTEAFF	TGCAGCGTGACCCCCCGGGGGAACACTGAAGCTTTCTTT
NA	few	TRBV11-2	TRBJ2-1	CASSPGRGPYNEQFF	TGTGCCAGCAGCCCAGGCAGGGGACCCTACAATGAGCAGTTCTTC
NA	many	TRBV20-1	TRBJ1-5	CSASAWGSNQPQHF	TGCAGTGCTAGCGCTTGGGGTAGCAATCAGCCCCAGCATTTT
NA	many	TRBV12-3/TRBV12-4	TRBJ2-5	CASSFTAETQYF	TGTGCCAGCAGTTTTACAGCGGAGACCCAGTACTTC
TRBD1	NA	TRBV7-2	TRBJ2-7	CASSWDRGSVEQYF	TGTGCCAGCAGCTGGGACAGGGGGTCGGTCGAGCAGTACTTC
NA	few	TRBV5-1	TRBJ2-3	CASRYAGTNSDTQYF	TGCGCCAGCAGGTATGCTGGGACCAACTCAGATACGCAGTATTTT
NA	NA	TRBV15	TRBJ1-5	CATSRDLHSNQPQHF	TGTGCCACCAGCAGAGATTTGCATAGCAATCAGCCCCAGCATTTT
TRBD1	few	TRBV29-1	TRBJ1-4	CSVLTRSDRDEKLFF	TGCAGCGTCCTTACGAGGTCGGACAGGGATGAAAAACTGTTTTTT
TRBD1	few	TRBV20-1	TRBJ2-7	CSAKAGQGASSYEQYF	TGCAGTGCTAAGGCCGGACAGGGGGCAAGCTCCTACGAGCAGTACTTC
TRBD2	NA	TRBV5-1	TRBJ2-2	CASSLSGARNTGELFF	TGCGCCAGCAGCCTAAGCGGGGCGCGGAACACCGGGGAGCTGTTTTTT
TRBD2	NA	TRBV20-1	TRBJ2-1	CSARFSGRVSGEQFF	TGCAGTGCTAGATTTAGCGGGAGGGTTTCGGGTGAGCAGTTCTTC
NA	NA	TRBV7-9	TRBJ1-4	CASSLGQINEKLFF	TGTGCCAGCAGCTTAGGACAGATTAATGAAAAACTGTTTTTT
NA	NA	TRBV20-1	TRBJ2-3	CSAPMGGARGVQYF	TGCAGTGCCCCAATGGGCGGTGCTCGGGGAGTGCAGTATTTT
NA	NA	TRBV7-3	TRBJ2-2	CASSPRGAGELFF	TGTGCCAGCAGCCCTCGGGGCGCCGGGGAGCTGTTTTTT
NA	few	TRBV4-3	TRBJ1-2	CASSQNTGYGYTF	TGCGCCAGCAGCCAGAACACCGGGTATGGCTACACCTTC
TRBD2	NA	TRBV6-5	TRBJ2-7	CASGGGDFDEQYF	TGTGCCAGCGGCGGGGGGGATTTCGACGAGCAGTACTTC
NA	NA	TRBV7-9	TRBJ2-3	CASSLARFGSIQYF	TGTGCCAGCAGCTTAGCGCGGTTCGGCAGTATACAGTATTTT
NA	NA	TRBV25-1	TRBJ1-3	CASGGVSGTSGNTIYF	TGTGCCAGCGGTGGGGTATCAGGGACCTCTGGAAACACCATATATTTT
TRBD1	NA	TRBV29-1	TRBJ2-1	CSVGDRGFQFF	TGCAGCGTAGGTGACAGGGGGTTCCAGTTCTTC
NA	NA	TRBV3-1	TRBJ2-5	CASSQGFQYQEQYF	TGTGCCAGCAGCCAAGGATTTCAATACCAGGAGCAGTACTTC
NA	few	TRBV6-6	TRBJ2-1	CASTRSQYGAEQFF	TGTGCCAGCACCAGGTCCCAGTATGGGGCTGAGCAGTTCTTC
NA	few	TRBV12-3/TRBV12-4	TRBJ1-2	CASGRVGGGYTF	TGTGCCAGCGGAAGAGTTGGAGGAGGCTACACCTTC
NA	NA	TRBV20-1	TRBJ1-1	CSAREDSLRGTEAFF	TGCAGTGCTAGAGAGGACTCCTTGAGGGGCACTGAAGCTTTCTTT
TRBD1	NA	TRBV7-2	TRBJ1-4	CASSSPGTGGEKLFF	TGTGCCAGCAGCTCACCTGGGACAGGGGGTGAAAAACTGTTTTTT
TRBD1	NA	TRBV12-3/TRBV12-4	TRBJ1-2	CASSDRVSNYGYTF	TGTGCCAGCAGCGACAGGGTATCTAACTATGGCTACACCTTC
TRBD1	many	TRBV4-3	TRBJ2-5	CASSHSSSRQGAPSETQYF	TGCGCCAGCAGCCACTCCTCCTCTCGGCAGGGGGCACCGTCAGAGACCCAGTACTTC
NA	NA	TRBV19	TRBJ2-5	CASSIDQGRWQTQYF	TGTGCCAGTAGTATTGACCAGGGAAGGTGGCAGACCCAGTACTTC
NA	many	TRBV6-5	TRBJ2-5	CASSYSGYQETQYF	TGTGCCAGCAGTTACTCGGGCTACCAAGAGACCCAGTACTTC
TRBD1	NA	TRBV28	TRBJ1-1	CASTTGTGNTEAFF	TGTGCCAGCACGACCGGGACAGGGAATACTGAAGCTTTCTTT
NA	few	TRBV27	TRBJ2-7	CASSSTRSSYEQYF	TGTGCCAGCAGTTCAACCAGAAGCTCCTACGAGCAGTACTTC
NA	NA	TRBV7-2	TRBJ1-6	CASSSTGQSNSPLHF	TGTGCCAGCAGCTCGACAGGACAAAGTAATTCACCCCTCCACTTT
NA	NA	TRBV4-3	TRBJ2-6	CASSQTASSGANVLTF	TGCGCCAGCAGCCAGACAGCAAGCTCTGGGGCCAACGTCCTGACTTTC
TRBD2	NA	TRBV10-2	TRBJ2-3	CASTGLAGARRNTDTQYF	TGCGCCAGCACGGGACTAGCGGGGGCCCGACGTAACACAGATACGCAGTATTTT
NA	NA	TRBV3-1	TRBJ2-7	CASSEGQWGYEQYF	TGTGCCAGCAGCGAAGGACAGTGGGGCTACGAGCAGTACTTC
TRBD1	few	TRBV29-1	TRBJ1-4	CSVGRTGGNEKLFF	TGCAGCGTTGGCAGGACAGGGGGAAATGAAAAACTGTTTTTT
NA	NA	TRBV7-9	TRBJ1-1	CASSHGLYTEAFF	TGTGCCAGCAGCCACGGATTGTACACTGAAGCTTTCTTT
TRBD1	few	TRBV4-3	TRBJ1-2	CASSQTGGGHDGYTF	TGCGCCAGCAGCCAGACAGGGGGCGGGCACGATGGCTACACCTTC
NA	NA	TRBV27	TRBJ2-7	CASTLRGAGSIYNEQYF	TGTGCCAGCACCCTCAGGGGAGCGGGGTCTATTTACAATGAGCAGTACTTC
NA	once	TRBV5-5	TRBJ2-7	CASSHTPITASYEQYF	TGTGCCAGCAGCCACACCCCCATCACAGCGTCCTACGAGCAGTACTTC
TRBD1	NA	TRBV20-1	TRBJ2-7	CSASGQLTYEQYF	TGCAGTGCTTCGGGACAGCTTACCTACGAGCAGTACTTC
TRBD1	NA	TRBV27	TRBJ2-1	CASHKRSGQGTQFF	TGTGCTAGCCACAAAAGATCGGGACAGGGTACGCAGTTCTTC
NA	NA	TRBV7-9	TRBJ2-3	CASSKDLRGADTQYF	TGTGCCAGCAGCAAAGACCTAAGAGGAGCAGATACGCAGTATTTT
TRBD2	few	TRBV10-3	TRBJ2-1	CAIGQGTSGASYNEQFF	TGTGCCATAGGACAGGGGACTAGCGGGGCATCCTACAATGAGCAGTTCTTC
TRBD1	few	TRBV20-1	TRBJ2-1	CSATLPGQGNYNEQFF	TGCAGTGCTACATTACCGGGACAGGGCAATTACAATGAGCAGTTCTTC
NA	NA	TRBV12-3/TRBV12-4	TRBJ2-1	CASSFPGAAGNEQFF	TGTGCCAGCAGTTTCCCAGGGGCCGCAGGAAATGAGCAGTTCTTC
NA	NA	TRBV15	TRBJ2-1	CATSRVGVSSYNEQFF	TGTGCCACCAGCAGAGTCGGCGTTAGCTCCTACAATGAGCAGTTCTTC